Shown below are 27 T cell receptor beta chains from a single sample sequenced in a study of blood T cell repertoires in COVID-19. This table comes from immunoSEQ multiplex PCR, and its TCRdb copy is limited to in-frame clones, with some not included. The sample has 25,000 to 30,000 clones; 85% to 90% are singletons. The sequencing input was peripheral blood. These receptor sequences come from a man in his 70s with acute or convalescent COVID-19.

The CDR3 region is CASRPQDIGGTVGQPQHF. CDR3 nucleotides: TGTGCAAGTCGCCCCCAGGATATAGGTGGAACGGTCGGCCAGCCCCAGCATTTT. This chain connects TRBV12-2 to TRBJ1-5; the table assigns TRBD1, which was not confirmed against the DNA. TRBV12-2 is recorded as a pseudogene. This CDR3 spans 18 amino acids.

In its sample, this clone was seen once. V gene TRBV2 combines with J gene TRBJ1-5, with D uncertain. The CDR3 length is 15 residues. Germline CDR1 and CDR2: SNHLY and FYNNEI. Trimming took 8 bases from V and 1 from J, leaving 15 bases between them. The CDR3 bases are TGTGCCAGCTCAATTGAGGGCGGGAGCAATCAGCCCCAGCATTTT. Translation gives CASSIEGGSNQPQHF.

This rearrangement joins TRBV19 to TRBJ1-5; D gene ambiguous. V lost 5 bases to trimming and J lost 3 bases, with 14 bases between them. Germline loops: CDR1 LNHDA, CDR2 SQIVND (reference sequence). This CDR3 region has 15 residues. The chain's CDR3 is CASSLHLTSNQPQHF. CDR3 bases: TGTGCCAGTAGTCTTCACCTAACCTCCAATCAGCCCCAGCATTTT.

CDR3 sequence: CASKTGSSYEQYF. The DNA for the CDR3 is TGTGCCAGCAAGACTGGGAGCTCCTACGAGCAGTACTTC. The chain is built from TRBV27 and TRBJ2-7, with D possibly TRBD2 on 5 matching bases. The CDR3 has 13 residues. V lost 7 bases and J lost 0, with 10 bases in between. Germline CDR1 is MNHEY and CDR2 is SMNVEV (reference sequence).

This chain uses TRBV5-5 with TRBJ2-3; D remains ambiguous. V dropped 4 bases and J dropped 7 bases, with 10 bases sitting between them. Germline CDR1 and CDR2: SGHKS and YYEKEE (reference sequence). CDR3 length: 12 amino acids. The CDR3 here is CASSQATYTQYF. The CDR3 coding sequence is TGTGCCAGCAGCCAAGCAACTTATACGCAGTATTTT.

V gene TRBV5-1 combines with J gene TRBJ2-3; 12 nucleotides line up with TRBD2. Trimming at V came to 0 bases and at J to 2 bases, leaving 4 bases not matched to a gene. The CDR3 extends over 17 amino acids. The V gene's germline CDR1 is SGHRS and CDR2 YFSETQ. CDR3 loop: CASSLAASGRATDTQYF. CDR3 in DNA: TGCGCCAGCAGCTTGGCGGCTAGCGGGAGGGCCACAGATACGCAGTATTTT.

The chain is built from TRBV7-2 and TRBJ2-1; D uncertain. Per the germline V gene, CDR1 is SGHTA and CDR2 is FQGNSA. Trimming took 2 bases from V and 1 from J, leaving 6 bases between them. This CDR3 is built from 14 residues. This CDR3 reads CASSLSLSYNEQFF. CDR3 nucleotides: TGTGCCAGCAGCTTAAGTCTATCCTACAATGAGCAGTTCTTC.

V gene TRBV5-6 combines with J gene TRBJ2-2, with 9 bases matching TRBD1. Losses at the gene ends were 4 bases for V and 5 bases for J; bases not matched to a gene: 6. The CDR3 runs 15 residues. Per germline, CDR1 SGHDT and CDR2 YYEEEE. CDR3 DNA: TGTGCCAGCAGCCTCGGGACAGGGAGTACCGGGGAGCTGTTTTTT. Translating gives CASSLGTGSTGELFF.

Details on this clone: Mismatch with germline at one junction end may stem from a read error. The chain recombines TRBV7-2 with TRBJ2-7; D is perhaps TRBD1 or TRBD2 (7 bases each). CDR1 is SGHTA, CDR2 FQGNSA, per germline. The CDR3 sequence is 12 residues long. In DNA, the CDR3 is TGTGCCAGCAGCTCAGCGGGGACAGAGCGGTACTTC. This encodes CASSSAGTERYF.

The chain combines TRBV3-1 (or the pseudogene TRBV3-2) with TRBJ1-2; no clear D. Germline V gene data show CDR1 as LGHDT and CDR2 as YNNKEL (reference sequence). The V end was cut by 0 bases, the J end by 7 bases, with 6 bases between. CDR3 size: 12 residues. This CDR3 is CASSQEKSGYTF. CDR3 DNA sequence: TGTGCCAGCAGCCAAGAGAAGAGTGGCTACACCTTC.

This sequence joins TRBV27 and TRBJ1-4; D unresolved. The CDR3 consists of 13 residues. V gave up 6 bases and J gave up 8 bases, with 13 bases separating them. Germline CDR1 and CDR2: MNHEY and SMNVEV (reference sequence). The CDR3 loop reads CASRPFYSEKLFF. DNA for the CDR3: TGTGCCAGCAGACCCTTTTACTCAGAAAAACTGTTTTTT.

This clone has just one count. CDR3 in DNA: TGCGCCAGTACTCTGGGACAGGGATCTGAAAAACTGTTTTTT. This encodes CASTLGQGSEKLFF. The V and J genes are TRBV5-1 and TRBJ1-4, with TRBD1 identical over 9 bases. The CDR3 is made up of 14 amino acids. V gave up 8 bases and J gave up 7 bases; unmatched junction bases: 9. Germline CDR1 reads SGHRS; CDR2 reads YFSETQ. Full variable domain (rest looked up from reference TRBV5-1 and TRBJ1-4): KAGVTQTPRYLIKTRGQQVTLSCSPISGHRSVSWYQQTPGQGLQFLFEYFSETQRNKGNFPGRFSGRQFSNSRSEMNVSTLELGDSALYLCASTLGQGSEKLFFGSGTQLSVL.

The chain recombines TRBV4-3 with TRBJ2-2; 11 bases are shared with TRBD2. The CDR3 totals 16 residues. CDR1 and CDR2 from the germline V gene are LGHNA and YSLEER. V shed 4 bases and J 8 bases; nucleotides not matched to a gene: 9. The CDR3 spells CASSLIAGGAPGELFF. CDR3 in DNA: TGCGCCAGCAGCCTTATAGCGGGAGGGGCACCGGGGGAGCTGTTTTTT.

The chain is built from TRBV6-1 and TRBJ1-1; D perhaps matches TRBD1 (6 bases). The V end lost 1 base, the J end lost 5 bases, and 17 bases lay between the germline ends. Per germline, CDR1 MNHNS and CDR2 SASEGT. CDR3 length equals 16 residues. CDR3: CASSEGGTGSETEAFF. Here the CDR3 DNA reads TGTGCCAGCAGTGAAGGCGGAACAGGGAGCGAGACTGAAGCTTTCTTT.

The CDR3 loop is CASSYGEGNTIYF. The CDR3 nucleotides are TGTGCCAGCAGCTACGGAGAAGGAAACACCATATATTTT. The chain employs TRBV5-5 and TRBJ1-3; D remains ambiguous. The length of the CDR3 is 13 residues. Trimming took off 3 bases at V and 4 bases at J, with 8 bases between the two ends. From germline, CDR1 is SGHKS and CDR2 YYEKEE (reference sequence).

The chain couples TRBV5-1 to TRBJ2-5, with D maybe TRBD1 (5 bases). V was pared by 4 bases and J by 5 bases, with 15 bases between. Germline CDR1 and CDR2: SGHRS and YFSETQ. The CDR3 contains 14 residues. The CDR3 reads CASSGGRDWETQYF. CDR3 in DNA: TGCGCCAGCAGCGGTGGCAGGGATTGGGAGACCCAGTACTTC.

The gene calls are TRBV7-3 and TRBJ2-3; 14 positions match TRBD2. CDR1 and CDR2 (germline): SGHTA, FQGTGA. CDR3 length equals 17 residues. With V trimmed by 2 bases and J by 5 bases, 6 bases remained unmatched. The CDR3 region is CASSLFGTSGSGDTQYF. The DNA for the CDR3 is TGTGCCAGCAGCTTATTTGGGACTAGCGGGAGTGGAGATACGCAGTATTTT. Full variable domain (outside the CDR3, taken from reference TRBV7-3 and TRBJ2-3): GAGVSQTPSNKVTEKGKYVELRCDPISGHTALYWYRQSLGQGPEFLIYFQGTGAADDSGLPNDRFFAVRPEGSVSTLKIQRTERGDSAVYLCASSLFGTSGSGDTQYFGPGTRLTVL.

V gene TRBV28 combines with J gene TRBJ1-6; 8 nucleotides agree with TRBD1. Per the germline V gene, CDR1 is MDHEN and CDR2 is SYDVKM. V dropped 6 bases and J dropped 7; count of bases not matched to a gene: 5. There are 14 residues in the CDR3. CDR3 sequence: CASRRTGMNSPLHF. The CDR3 coding sequence is TGTGCCAGCAGGCGGACAGGGATGAATTCACCCCTCCACTTT. The full variable domain, rest sourced from reference TRBV28 and TRBJ1-6, is DVKVTQSSRYLVKRTGEKVFLECVQDMDHENMFWYRQDPGLGLRLIYFSYDVKMKEKGDIPEGYSVSREKKERFSLILESASTNQTSMYLCASRRTGMNSPLHFGNGTRLTVT.

This clone was observed a single time. This chain uses TRBV4-2 with TRBJ2-7; 9 nucleotides line up with TRBD2. J gave up 4 bases and V 0 bases, and 10 bases lay outside the gene matches. Per germline, CDR1 LGHNA and CDR2 YNFKEQ. The CDR3 is 17 residues long. The CDR3: CASSQDWAAGGRYEQYF. The CDR3 DNA follows: TGTGCCAGCAGCCAAGATTGGGCAGCGGGAGGAAGGTACGAGCAGTACTTC.

This clone was observed a handful of times. This chain connects TRBV6-2 or TRBV6-3 to TRBJ2-1; the match to TRBD2 covers 12 bases. The CDR3 contains 15 residues. Germline values: CDR1 MNHEY, CDR2 SVGEGT. J lost 9 bases, V lost 2 bases, and 5 bases had no gene match. The CDR3 DNA reads TGTGCCAGCAGTTACGTGACTAGCGGGAGTGTTGAGCAGTTCTTC. Its protein product is CASSYVTSGSVEQFF.

This rearrangement joins TRBV19 to TRBJ2-1, with D possibly TRBD2 on 5 matching bases. The germline V gene has CDR1 LNHDA and CDR2 SQIVND (reference sequence). The V end lost 7 bases, the J end lost 7 bases, and 23 bases lay between the germline ends. The CDR3 spans 16 residues. The CDR3 nucleotides are TGTGCCAGTAAGAGGCTCCCAGCGGAACTTGGAAATGAGCAGTTCTTC. Residues: CASKRLPAELGNEQFF.

The chain carries TRBV4-3 and TRBJ1-1; 7 bases map to TRBD1. The V segment lost 8 bases and the J segment 5 bases; nucleotides outside the gene matches: 11. There are 14 residues in the CDR3. Germline values: CDR1 LGHNA, CDR2 YSLEER. The CDR3: CASASGTEWTEAFF. CDR3 in DNA: TGCGCCAGCGCCTCCGGGACAGAGTGGACTGAAGCTTTCTTT.

V is TRBV4-2 and J is TRBJ1-2, with a possible D match to TRBD1 (5 bases). The CDR3 runs 14 residues. Trimming removed 3 bases at V and 6 bases at J, with 14 bases between. CDR1 and CDR2 (germline): LGHNA, YNFKEQ. The CDR3 region is CASSQGEGRNGYTF. The CDR3 DNA reads as TGTGCCAGCAGCCAGGGGGAGGGGAGGAATGGCTACACCTTC.

The J gene is TRBJ1-6, the V gene TRBV7-3; maybe TRBD1 (5 bases). V lost 0 bases and J lost 7, with 19 bases in between. CDR1 and CDR2 from the germline V gene are SGHTA and FQGTGA. CDR3 size: 18 residues. CDR3 residues: CASSLTYSGPGVNSPLHF. The CDR3 DNA is TGTGCCAGCAGCTTAACTTACTCGGGGCCGGGGGTGAATTCACCCCTCCACTTT.

The gene calls are TRBV6-1 and TRBJ2-7; 9 positions match TRBD2. The germline V gene encodes CDR1 MNHNS and CDR2 SASEGT. Trimming took 1 base from V and 3 from J; bases not matched to a gene: 10. The CDR3 loop spans 17 amino acids. The CDR3, as DNA: TGTGCCAGCAGTGAAGGGGGGGTAGCGGGAGCTTACTACGAGCAGTACTTC. Its protein is CASSEGGVAGAYYEQYF.

The V and J genes are TRBV5-1 and TRBJ2-3; 7 bases map to TRBD2. The ends lost 4 bases at V and 2 bases at J; junction bases unmatched: 4. The CDR3 spans 14 residues. Germline CDR1 reads SGHRS; CDR2 reads YFSETQ. The CDR3 is CASSQSGITDTQYF. CDR3 coding DNA: TGCGCCAGCAGCCAGAGCGGGATCACAGATACGCAGTATTTT. The full variable domain, its missing parts supplied by reference TRBV5-1 and TRBJ2-3, is KAGVTQTPRYLIKTRGQQVTLSCSPISGHRSVSWYQQTPGQGLQFLFEYFSETQRNKGNFPGRFSGRQFSNSRSEMNVSTLELGDSALYLCASSQSGITDTQYFGPGTRLTVL.

This chain uses TRBV18 with TRBJ1-1; D uncertain. Germline-derived CDR1 and CDR2 are KGHSH and LQKENI. The length of the CDR3 is 13 residues. The germline V and J ends were trimmed by 5 bases and 1 base, with 8 bases remaining between them. In DNA form, the CDR3 reads TGTGCCAGCTCATCCGCCGGGAACACTGAAGCTTTCTTT. This gives the protein CASSSAGNTEAFF.